This paragraph reports one T cell receptor (beta chain). This record comes from a study of blood T cell repertoires in COVID-19. Produced via immunoSEQ multiplex PCR; TCRdb's table is partial and in-frame only. The table includes fewer than 250,000 clones, about 87% detected once. Sample: peripheral blood. The receptor's source is a man aged 60-69 years with acute or convalescent COVID-19.

In DNA, the CDR3 is TGTGCCGAAGGGACAGGGATCCACGAGCAGTACTTC. Its protein product is CAEGTGIHEQYF. The rearrangement uses TRBV7-9 and TRBJ2-7, with 9 positions matching TRBD1. The germline CDR1 and CDR2 sequences are SEHNR and FQNEAQ (reference sequence). V shed 11 bases and J 5 bases; nucleotides not matched to a gene: 7. There are 12 residues in the CDR3.